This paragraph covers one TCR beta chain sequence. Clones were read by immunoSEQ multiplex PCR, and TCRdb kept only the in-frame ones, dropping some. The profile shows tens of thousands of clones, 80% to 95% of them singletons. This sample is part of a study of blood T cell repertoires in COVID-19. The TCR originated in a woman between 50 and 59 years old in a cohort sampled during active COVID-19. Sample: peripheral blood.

Written as DNA, the CDR3 is TGTGCCAGCTGGGAGTCGAATGAGCAGTTCTTC. Its protein is CASWESNEQFF. This chain links TRBV28 with TRBJ2-1; D is possibly TRBD2 (5 bases). The CDR3 is 11 amino acids. Trimming removed 8 bases at V and 7 bases at J, with 9 bases between. Germline values: CDR1 MDHEN, CDR2 SYDVKM.